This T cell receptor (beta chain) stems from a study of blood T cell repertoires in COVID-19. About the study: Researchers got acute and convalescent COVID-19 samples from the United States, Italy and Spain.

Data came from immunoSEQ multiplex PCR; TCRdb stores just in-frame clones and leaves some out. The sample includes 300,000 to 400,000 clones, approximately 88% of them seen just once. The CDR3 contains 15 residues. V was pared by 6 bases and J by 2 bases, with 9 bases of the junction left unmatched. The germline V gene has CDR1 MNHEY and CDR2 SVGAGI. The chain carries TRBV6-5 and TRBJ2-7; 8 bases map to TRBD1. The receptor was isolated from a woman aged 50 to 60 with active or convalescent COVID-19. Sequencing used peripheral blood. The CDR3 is CASRGRDRSAYEQYF. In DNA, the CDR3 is TGTGCCAGCAGAGGAAGGGACAGGTCAGCCTACGAGCAGTACTTC.